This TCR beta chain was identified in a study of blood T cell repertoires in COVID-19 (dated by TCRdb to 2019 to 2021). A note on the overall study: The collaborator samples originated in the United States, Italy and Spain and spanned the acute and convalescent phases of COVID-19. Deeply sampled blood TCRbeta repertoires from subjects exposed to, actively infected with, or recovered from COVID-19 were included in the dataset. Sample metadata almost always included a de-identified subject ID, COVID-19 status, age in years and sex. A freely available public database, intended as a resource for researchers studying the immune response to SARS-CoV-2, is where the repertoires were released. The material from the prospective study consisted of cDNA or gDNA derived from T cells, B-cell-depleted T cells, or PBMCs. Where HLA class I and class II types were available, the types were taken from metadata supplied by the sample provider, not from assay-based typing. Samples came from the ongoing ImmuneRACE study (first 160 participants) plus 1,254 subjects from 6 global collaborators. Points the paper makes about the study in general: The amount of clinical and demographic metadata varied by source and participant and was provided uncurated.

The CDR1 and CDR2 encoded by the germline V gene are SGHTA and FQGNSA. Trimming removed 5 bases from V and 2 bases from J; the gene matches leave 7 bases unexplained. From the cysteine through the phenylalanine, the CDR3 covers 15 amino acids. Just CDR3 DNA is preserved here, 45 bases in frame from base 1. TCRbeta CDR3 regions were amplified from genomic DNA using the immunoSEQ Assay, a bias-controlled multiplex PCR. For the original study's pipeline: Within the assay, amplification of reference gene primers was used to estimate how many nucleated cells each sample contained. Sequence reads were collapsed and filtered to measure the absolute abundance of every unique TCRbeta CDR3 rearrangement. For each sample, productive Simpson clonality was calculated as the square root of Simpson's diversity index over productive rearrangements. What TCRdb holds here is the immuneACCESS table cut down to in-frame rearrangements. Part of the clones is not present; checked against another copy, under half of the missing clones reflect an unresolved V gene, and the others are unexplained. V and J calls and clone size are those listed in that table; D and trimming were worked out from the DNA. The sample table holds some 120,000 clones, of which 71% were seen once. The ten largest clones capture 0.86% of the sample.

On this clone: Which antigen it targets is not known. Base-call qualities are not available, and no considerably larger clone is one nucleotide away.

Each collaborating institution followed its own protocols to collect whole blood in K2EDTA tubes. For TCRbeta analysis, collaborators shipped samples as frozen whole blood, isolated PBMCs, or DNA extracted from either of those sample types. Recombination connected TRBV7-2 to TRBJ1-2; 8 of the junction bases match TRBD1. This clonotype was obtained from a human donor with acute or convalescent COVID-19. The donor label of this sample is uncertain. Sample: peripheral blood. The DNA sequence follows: TGTGCCAGCAGCCAACCCGACAGGGGAAACTATGGCTACACCTTC. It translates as CASSQPDRGNYGYTF. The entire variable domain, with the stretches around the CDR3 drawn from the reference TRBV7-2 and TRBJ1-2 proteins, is GAGVSQSPSNKVTEKGKDVELRCDPISGHTALYWYRQSLGQGLEFLIYFQGNSAPDKSGLPSDRFSAERTGGSVSTLTIQRTQQEDSAVYLCASSQPDRGNYGYTFGSGTRLTVV.